This entry lists 27 T cell receptor beta chains sequenced from one sample in a study of T-cell reconstitution after alpha-beta-depleted transplantation in children. TCRbeta library preparation incorporated unique molecular identifiers. One entry per CDR3 protein, called by TCRdb with MiXCR from the PCR reads. Here the sample spans around 190,000 distinct CDR3 sequences, approximately 6.3% being singletons. The sample consisted of PBMCs, taken before TCRalphabeta/CD19-depleted stem cell transplant. The receptor source for this set is a boy under 10 years old with acute lymphoblastic leukemia, due to receive a stem cell transplant.

This clonotype was counted ten times or more. The rearrangement links TRBV28 to TRBJ1-1; 7 bases map to TRBD1. J lost 10 bases, V lost 0 bases, and 17 bases had no gene match. The germline gives CDR1 MDHEN, CDR2 SYDVKM. The CDR3 runs to 17 residues. The CDR3 loop is CASSLWAGGSPDRGAFF. The CDR3 DNA reads as TGTGCCAGCAGTTTATGGGCAGGGGGGTCCCCGGATAGAGGAGCTTTCTTT.

This clonotype was picked up many times. The chain couples TRBV20-1 to TRBJ1-2; no clear D. The germline CDR1 and CDR2 sequences are DFQATT and SNEGSKA (reference sequence). This CDR3 has 12 residues. V gave up 6 bases and J gave up 4 bases, with 12 bases separating them. The CDR3 sequence is CSAGDWLYGYTF. CDR3 nucleotide sequence: TGCAGTGCGGGAGACTGGCTCTATGGCTACACCTTC.

In its sample, this clonotype was seen many times. This sequence joins TRBV27 and TRBJ2-5; TRBD1 matches 8 bases. The CDR3 length is 15 residues. Trimming took 5 bases from V and 3 from J; bases not matched to a gene: 8. Germline V gene data show CDR1 as MNHEY and CDR2 as SMNVEV (reference sequence). The DNA for the CDR3 is TGTGCCAGCAGTAAATACCTGGGACAGGAAGAGACCCAGTACTTC. Its protein is CASSKYLGQEETQYF.

The chain links TRBV6-1 to TRBJ2-7; D assignment may be TRBD1 or TRBD2 (5 bases each). Trimming removed 8 bases from V and 2 bases from J, with 16 bases in between. The length of the CDR3 is 14 residues. CDR1 and CDR2 from the germline V gene are MNHNS and SASEGT. In DNA form, the CDR3 reads TGTGCCAGCTCGGTACGGGACGGAGCCTACGAGCAGTACTTC. Translation gives CASSVRDGAYEQYF.

In its sample, this clonotype was seen many times. The CDR3 here is CASSDAGTLAKNIQYF. For the CDR3, the DNA is TGCGCCAGCAGCGACGCGGGTACCCTAGCCAAAAACATTCAGTACTTC. The V and J genes are TRBV5-1 and TRBJ2-4, with TRBD2 as a possible D gene (5 bases). CDR1 is SGHRS and CDR2 is YFSETQ in the germline V gene. The CDR3 is 16 amino acids. The germline V and J ends were trimmed by 4 bases and 0 bases, with 14 bases remaining between them.

This chain connects TRBV11-2 to TRBJ1-6, with TRBD1 identical over 7 bases. The CDR3 loop spans 18 amino acids. Germline CDR1 SGHAT, CDR2 FQNNGV. J gave up 5 bases and V 5 bases, and 15 bases lay outside the gene matches. CDR3 in DNA: TGTGCCAGCAGCCGTATCAGACAGGGACTGGGCGATAATTCACCCCTCCACTTT. Amino acids: CASSRIRQGLGDNSPLHF.

At least ten counts were recorded for this clonotype. The gene calls are TRBV20-1 and TRBJ2-7; D is unresolved. Germline V gene data show CDR1 as DFQATT and CDR2 as SNEGSKA (reference sequence). The length of the CDR3 is 11 residues. The V gene lost 2 bases and the J gene lost 4 bases, with 6 bases spanning the gap. The chain's CDR3 is CSARMGYEQYF. CDR3 in DNA: TGCAGTGCTAGAATGGGTTACGAGCAGTACTTC.

This clonotype came up many times. The CDR3 reads CSAPRGSQETQYF. DNA of the CDR3: TGCAGTGCCCCGCGGGGGTCCCAAGAGACCCAGTACTTC. The rearrangement joins TRBV20-1 to TRBJ2-5; 7 bases agree with TRBD2. Trimming removed 6 bases from V and 1 base from J; junction bases left unmatched: 5. The germline V gene encodes CDR1 DFQATT and CDR2 SNEGSKA (reference sequence). The CDR3 covers 13 residues.

This clonotype has at least ten counts. The chain couples TRBV20-1 to TRBJ2-7; 9 bases map to TRBD2. V was clipped by 7 bases and J by 6 bases; unmatched bases: 13. CDR1 is DFQATT, CDR2 SNEGSKA, per germline (reference sequence). The CDR3 loop spans 14 amino acids. CDR3 in amino acids: CSVTSGRSLVEQYF. The CDR3 DNA follows: TGCAGTGTTACGAGCGGGAGGTCATTAGTCGAGCAGTACTTC.

This clonotype was observed at least ten times. V and J are TRBV20-1 and TRBJ2-3; 10 nucleotides line up with TRBD2. Looked up from germline, CDR1 is DFQATT and CDR2 is SNEGSKA (reference sequence). This CDR3 region has 14 residues. V trimming: 4 bases; J trimming: 6 bases; junction bases outside the gene matches: 7. The CDR3 sequence is CSATVTSGSDTQYF. DNA for the CDR3: TGCAGTGCTACCGTGACTAGCGGGTCGGATACGCAGTATTTT.

The chain employs TRBV9 and TRBJ2-3; D uncertain. V dropped 0 bases and J dropped 4 bases, with 9 bases sitting between them. This CDR3 comprises 14 residues. CDR1 SGDLS and CDR2 YYNGEE come from the germline V gene. The CDR3 coding sequence is TGTGCCAGCAGCGTAGGGCCATTGGCAGATACGCAGTATTTT. Translating gives CASSVGPLADTQYF.

This clonotype was counted ten times or more. The chain uses TRBV20-1 and TRBJ2-1, with D possibly TRBD1 on 5 matching bases. The CDR3 is made up of 14 amino acids. Germline V gene lookup returns CDR1 DFQATT and CDR2 SNEGSKA (reference sequence). Between the trimmed V and J ends, which lost 4 bases and 5 bases, there was a span of 15 bases. This CDR3 reads CSAMGQGTNNEQFF. The CDR3, as DNA: TGCAGTGCTATGGGCCAGGGTACAAACAATGAGCAGTTCTTC.

Many counts were recorded for this clonotype. The chain couples TRBV7-2 to TRBJ2-5; 7 positions agree with TRBD2. V dropped 6 bases and J dropped 2; count of bases not matched to a gene: 9. The germline V gene encodes CDR1 SGHTA and CDR2 FQGNSA. CDR3 length: 15 residues. The CDR3 region is CASSSGLGPQETQYF. CDR3 sequence (DNA): TGTGCCAGCAGTTCCGGACTAGGCCCTCAAGAGACCCAGTACTTC.

V gene TRBV7-9 combines with J gene TRBJ1-1; no reliable D call. The CDR3 extends over 12 amino acids. V was cut by 3 bases and J by 2 bases, with 4 bases left in between. CDR1 SEHNR and CDR2 FQNEAQ come from the germline V gene (reference sequence). The CDR3 DNA reads TGTGCCAGCAGCTTTGAAAACACTGAAGCTTTCTTT. The encoded protein is CASSFENTEAFF. Complete variable domain (other parts from reference TRBV7-9 and TRBJ1-1): DTGVSQNPRHKITKRGQNVTFRCDPISEHNRLYWYRQTLGQGPEFLTYFQNEAQLEKSRLLSDRFSAERPKGSFSTLEIQRTEQGDSAMYLCASSFENTEAFFGQGTRLTVV.

The chain uses TRBV28 and TRBJ1-5; the D gene is possibly TRBD1 (5 bases). This CDR3 is built from 16 residues. V lost 3 bases and J 4 bases, leaving 16 bases between the germline ends. Per the germline V gene, CDR1 is MDHEN and CDR2 is SYDVKM. The CDR3 DNA reads as TGTGCCAGCAGTTTTGGGTCGGGGCTAGATAATCAGCCCCAGCATTTT. Encoded protein: CASSFGSGLDNQPQHF. Full variable domain (remainder filled in from reference TRBV28 and TRBJ1-5): DVKVTQSSRYLVKRTGEKVFLECVQDMDHENMFWYRQDPGLGLRLIYFSYDVKMKEKGDIPEGYSVSREKKERFSLILESASTNQTSMYLCASSFGSGLDNQPQHFGDGTRLSIL.

This clonotype was counted many times. This chain links TRBV13 with TRBJ1-5; TRBD1 matches at 10 bases. With V trimmed by 0 bases and J by 4 bases, 3 bases remained unmatched. There are 16 residues in the CDR3. Germline CDR1 reads PRHDT; CDR2 reads FYEKMQ (reference sequence). DNA of the CDR3: TGTGCCAGCAGCTTAGGACGGACAGGGGGAAATCAGCCCCAGCATTTT. This gives the protein CASSLGRTGGNQPQHF.

This clonotype was counted at least ten times. The CDR3 DNA reads TGTGCCAGCAGCTTAGGGACAGGGCCCTACAATGAGCAGTTCTTC. Translating gives CASSLGTGPYNEQFF. The chain links TRBV11-2 to TRBJ2-1; TRBD1 matches at 8 bases. The length of the CDR3 is 15 residues. V lost 1 base, J lost 2 bases, and 1 base stayed unmatched. The V gene's germline CDR1 is SGHAT and CDR2 FQNNGV.

J is TRBJ1-1 and V is TRBV20-1; a possible D gene is TRBD1 (6 bases). V was trimmed by 0 bases and J by 4 bases, leaving 15 bases between them. The CDR3 spans 15 residues. Germline CDR1 is DFQATT and CDR2 is SNEGSKA (reference sequence). The DNA of the CDR3 is TGCAGTGCTAGAGACCCACAGGGAGGCGGCACTGAAGCTTTCTTT. Amino acids: CSARDPQGGGTEAFF.

This clonotype was observed many times. The V gene is TRBV6-2 or TRBV6-3, the J gene TRBJ2-2, with 11 positions matching TRBD2. The ends lost 5 bases at V and 4 bases at J; junction bases unmatched: 6. The CDR3 covers 16 residues. Germline V gene lookup returns CDR1 MNHEY and CDR2 SVGEGT. The CDR3 loop reads CASSLGGTSGTGELFF. The CDR3 DNA follows: TGTGCCAGCAGTCTCGGAGGGACTAGCGGCACCGGGGAGCTGTTTTTT.

This clonotype was observed at least ten times. V is TRBV7-2 and J is TRBJ2-7; 7 bases map to TRBD2. With V trimmed by 8 bases and J by 2 bases, 9 bases remained unmatched. Germline assignment: CDR1 SGHTA and CDR2 FQGNSA. The CDR3 covers 14 residues. The CDR3 loop is CASGGSGDTYEQYF. The CDR3 region has the DNA TGTGCCAGCGGGGGGAGCGGGGATACCTACGAGCAGTACTTC. Variable domain in full (rest from reference TRBV7-2 and TRBJ2-7): GAGVSQSPSNKVTEKGKDVELRCDPISGHTALYWYRQSLGQGLEFLIYFQGNSAPDKSGLPSDRFSAERTGGSVSTLTIQRTQQEDSAVYLCASGGSGDTYEQYFGPGTRLTVT.

This clonotype was detected many times. The chain employs TRBV28 and TRBJ1-6, with D unclear. This CDR3 has 15 residues. V dropped 3 bases and J dropped 0 bases, with 6 bases sitting between them. Germline CDR1 and CDR2: MDHEN and SYDVKM. The CDR3 spells CASSLGSSYNSPLHF. In DNA, the CDR3 is TGTGCCAGCAGTTTGGGGAGCTCCTATAATTCACCCCTCCACTTT.

This chain links TRBV5-6 with TRBJ2-2; TRBD2 agrees at 10 bases. This CDR3 region has 15 residues. In germline, CDR1 is SGHDT, CDR2 YYEEEE. Trimming at V came to 5 bases and at J to 6 bases, leaving 7 bases not matched to a gene. DNA for the CDR3: TGTGCCAGCAGTTACCTAGCGGGAGTCCCCGGGGAGCTGTTTTTT. Its protein product is CASSYLAGVPGELFF.

In this sample, this clonotype turned up many times. This chain links TRBV11-1 with TRBJ2-2; D remains ambiguous. The CDR3 covers 14 residues. V was shortened by 7 bases and J by 5 bases, with 14 bases between the two germline ends. CDR1 and CDR2 from the germline V gene are SGHAT and FQDESV (reference sequence). The CDR3 region has the DNA TGTGCCAGCACTCGATGGTGGGAAACCGGGGAGCTGTTTTTT. Encoded protein: CASTRWWETGELFF.

This clonotype has a count of ten or more. This chain links TRBV7-3 with TRBJ2-5, with D tentatively TRBD2 (5 bases). The CDR3 sequence is 13 residues long. Germline values: CDR1 SGHTA, CDR2 FQGTGA. V was trimmed by 1 base and J by 5 bases, leaving 8 bases between them. CDR3 protein: CASSLKRDETQYF. The DNA for the CDR3 is TGTGCCAGCAGCTTAAAACGGGATGAGACCCAGTACTTC. Full variable domain (rest looked up from reference TRBV7-3 and TRBJ2-5): GAGVSQTPSNKVTEKGKYVELRCDPISGHTALYWYRQSLGQGPEFLIYFQGTGAADDSGLPNDRFFAVRPEGSVSTLKIQRTERGDSAVYLCASSLKRDETQYFGPGTRLLVL.

There are many counts of this clonotype. This chain uses TRBV24-1 with TRBJ2-1; D ambiguous. The CDR3 totals 13 residues. V lost 5 bases, J lost 8 bases, and 12 bases lay in between. Germline CDR1 KGHDR, CDR2 SFDVKD. CDR3 sequence (DNA): TGTGCCACCAGTGCTAGAGCTTGGCATGAGCAGTTCTTC. This translates into CATSARAWHEQFF.

This clonotype has ten or more counts. The V call is TRBV20-1, the J call TRBJ2-3, with 8 nucleotides matching TRBD2. CDR3 length: 15 residues. Losses at the gene ends were 5 bases for V and 1 base for J; bases not matched to a gene: 8. Germline values: CDR1 DFQATT, CDR2 SNEGSKA (reference sequence). The CDR3 nucleotides are TGCAGTGCTGCCCGAGCGGGAGCTGGCACAGATACGCAGTATTTT. It is translated as CSAARAGAGTDTQYF.

This clonotype was seen more than once but under ten times. The rearrangement uses TRBV12-3 or TRBV12-4 and TRBJ2-7; D may correspond to TRBD1 or TRBD2 (5 bases each). The CDR3 sequence is 12 residues long. Trimming removed 3 bases from V and 6 bases from J, with 9 bases in between. CDR3 region: CASSFAGGEQYF. As DNA, the CDR3 is TGTGCCAGCAGTTTTGCTGGGGGCGAGCAGTACTTC.